The next 30 T cell receptor beta chains were all read from a single sample in a study. The sorted Tregs were CD4+CD25+CD127-/low cells. TCRdb redid the calling of the 5' RACE reads with MiXCR, one entry per CDR3 protein. Of roughly 10,000 distinct CDR3 sequences listed, roughly 34% are singletons. Sequencing input: Tregs sorted from blood. Receptors were obtained from a female donor with breast cancer.

As DNA, the CDR3 is TGCGCCAGCGGGAGCTACTACAATGAGCAGTTCTTC. Translating gives CASGSYYNEQFF. The chain has TRBV4-1 and TRBJ2-1, with a tentative D call TRBD2 (5 bases). The V gene's germline CDR1 is MGHRA and CDR2 YSYEKL. This CDR3 contains 12 residues. Trimming shortened V by 8 bases and J by 3 bases, and 8 bases separated the two germline ends.

Concerning this clonotype itself: Relative to the germline gene, one junction end is altered; a read error may explain this. The chain is built from TRBV12-3 or TRBV12-4 and TRBJ2-1; TRBD2 agrees at 13 bases. The CDR3 sequence is 15 residues long. CDR3 residues: CTSSWTSGRDNEQFF. In DNA, the CDR3 is TGTACCAGCAGCTGGACTAGCGGGAGAGACAATGAGCAGTTCTTC.

This clonotype was seen a few times. The chain is built from TRBV4-1 and TRBJ1-4, with no clear D. V gave up 1 base and J gave up 3 bases, with 9 bases separating them. The CDR3 runs to 15 residues. In germline, CDR1 is MGHRA, CDR2 YSYEKL. CDR3: CASSQVAGANEKLFF. DNA for the CDR3: TGCGCCAGCAGCCAAGTGGCGGGAGCTAATGAAAAACTGTTTTTT.

As regards this clonotype: A much larger clonotype is one base distant, so this may be a read error. This chain joins TRBV20-1 and TRBJ2-7, with TRBD1 matching over 10 bases. This CDR3 spans 14 amino acids. Germline V CDR1 and CDR2: DFQATT, SNEGSKA (reference sequence). The chain's CDR3 is CSVRQGARSNEQYV. The CDR3 nucleotides are TGCAGTGTGAGACAGGGGGCGCGCTCCAACGAGCAGTACGTC.

This clonotype is categorized as medium-sized. The rearrangement joins TRBV6-5 to TRBJ1-6, with 10 bases that match TRBD1. The CDR3 sequence is 16 residues long. CDR1 and CDR2 (germline): MNHEY, SVGAGI. The ends lost 0 bases at V and 5 bases at J; junction bases unmatched: 1. In DNA form, the CDR3 reads TGTGCCAGCAGTTACTCGACAGGGGGCAATAATTCACCCCTCCACTTT. Protein sequence: CASSYSTGGNNSPLHF.

CDR3 coding DNA: TGCAGCGTGGACGACAGGCAACCTAACTATGGCTACACCTTC. Its protein product is CSVDDRQPNYGYTF. The V and J genes are TRBV29-1 and TRBJ1-2; D is perhaps TRBD1 (6 bases). The germline V gene has CDR1 SQVTM and CDR2 ANQGSEA. This CDR3 contains 14 residues. V lost 6 bases and J lost 0, with 14 bases in between. The variable domain in full, completed from reference TRBV29-1 and TRBJ1-2, reads SAVISQKPSRDICQRGTSLTIQCQVDSQVTMMFWYRQQPGQSLTLIATANQGSEATYESGFVIDKFPISRPNLTFSTLTVSNMSPEDSSIYLCSVDDRQPNYGYTFGSGTRLTVV.

This clonotype was found a few times. In nucleotides, the CDR3 is TGCGCCAGCAGTTCAACGAACACCGGGGAGCTGTTTTTT. This gives the protein CASSSTNTGELFF. The V gene is TRBV5-1, the J gene TRBJ2-2; no clear D. The CDR3 covers 13 residues. Germline V gives CDR1 SGHRS, CDR2 YFSETQ. Trimming stripped 5 bases from V and 0 bases from J, with 5 bases between. The whole variable domain, remainder taken from reference TRBV5-1 and TRBJ2-2, is KAGVTQTPRYLIKTRGQQVTLSCSPISGHRSVSWYQQTPGQGLQFLFEYFSETQRNKGNFPGRFSGRQFSNSRSEMNVSTLELGDSALYLCASSSTNTGELFFGEGSRLTVL.

This clonotype was picked up a small number of times. This chain links TRBV6-2 or TRBV6-3 with TRBJ1-1, with no clear D. V was cut by 1 base and J by 7 bases, with 4 bases left in between. Germline V lookup: CDR1 MNHEY, CDR2 SVGEGT. The CDR3 is made up of 11 amino acids. The CDR3 loop reads CASSYWGEAFF. The CDR3, as DNA: TGTGCCAGCAGTTACTGGGGTGAAGCTTTCTTT.

By frequency in the sample, this clonotype is medium-sized (0.01 to 0.1%). This chain connects TRBV7-2 to TRBJ2-3; TRBD2 is a possible D gene (6 bases). The germline CDR1 and CDR2 sequences are SGHTA and FQGNSA. The V and J ends lost 3 bases and 5 bases respectively, with 9 bases between them. The CDR3 consists of 13 residues. The CDR3 protein is CASSFSGGDTQYF. In nucleotides, the CDR3 is TGTGCCAGCAGCTTTAGCGGAGGAGATACGCAGTATTTT. The full variable domain, its missing parts supplied by reference TRBV7-2 and TRBJ2-3, is GAGVSQSPSNKVTEKGKDVELRCDPISGHTALYWYRQSLGQGLEFLIYFQGNSAPDKSGLPSDRFSAERTGGSVSTLTIQRTQQEDSAVYLCASSFSGGDTQYFGPGTRLTVL.

This clonotype occurred a few times. The chain links TRBV5-1 to TRBJ2-3, with D perhaps matching TRBD2 (5 bases). Germline values: CDR1 SGHRS, CDR2 YFSETQ. The CDR3 consists of 15 residues. Between the trimmed V and J ends, which lost 4 bases and 0 bases, there was a span of 12 bases. CDR3 sequence reads: CASSGRGSSTDTQYF. CDR3 coding DNA: TGCGCCAGCAGCGGCCGGGGATCTAGCACAGATACGCAGTATTTT.

This chain links TRBV28 with TRBJ1-5, with D unresolved. Trimming took 6 bases from V and 7 from J, leaving 19 bases between them. The CDR3 covers 15 residues. Germline V gene sequence: CDR1 MDHEN, CDR2 SYDVKM. CDR3 region: CASSSAGLASQPQHF. The CDR3 DNA reads TGTGCCAGCAGCTCCGCCGGGCTGGCCTCCCAGCCCCAGCATTTT.

The rearrangement joins TRBV5-1 to TRBJ1-4, with D perhaps matching TRBD1 (6 bases). Germline lookup yields CDR1 SGHRS and CDR2 YFSETQ. The CDR3 is made up of 17 amino acids. Trimming left V 4 bases short and J 4 bases short, with 20 bases between. CDR3: CASSRDRPSEVNEKLFF. The CDR3 region has the DNA TGCGCCAGCAGCCGAGACAGGCCCTCTGAGGTTAATGAAAAACTGTTTTTT.

This clonotype has only a few counts. The chain combines TRBV10-3 with TRBJ2-1, with D unclear. This CDR3 has 12 amino acids. The germline gives CDR1 ENHRY, CDR2 SYGVKD. Trimming removed 0 bases at V and 16 bases at J, with 13 bases between. The CDR3 region has the DNA TGTGCCATCAGTGAGTCGTCCCTATCTCTTTTCTTC. This codes for CAISESSLSLFF.

This clonotype was seen more than once but under ten times. The rearrangement joins TRBV21-1 to TRBJ2-7; TRBD2 is taken as the D call from the table, unchecked against the DNA. TRBV21-1 is termed a pseudogene. The CDR3 totals 16 residues. The CDR3 reads CASSLLRVLGPYEQYF. Here the CDR3 DNA reads TGTGCCAGCAGCCTCCTGCGGGTATTAGGCCCCTACGAGCAGTACTTC.

This clonotype was observed a handful of times. The chain links TRBV4-2 to TRBJ2-2; D possibly corresponds to TRBD1 (5 bases). The CDR3 has 19 residues. In germline, CDR1 is LGHNA, CDR2 YNFKEQ. The V end lost 3 bases, the J end lost 1 base, and 21 bases lay between the germline ends. This CDR3 is CASSHDSPRRQKNTGELFF. CDR3 coding DNA: TGTGCCAGCAGCCACGACTCGCCTCGCCGACAGAAGAACACCGGGGAGCTGTTTTTT.

The chain uses TRBV9 and TRBJ2-5; a possible D gene is TRBD2 (6 bases). There are 14 residues in the CDR3. V lost 0 bases, J lost 5 bases, and 11 bases lay in between. Germline CDR1 reads SGDLS; CDR2 reads YYNGEE. This chain's CDR3 is CASSVGGGRETQYF. CDR3 bases: TGTGCCAGCAGCGTAGGGGGAGGTCGGGAGACCCAGTACTTC. The whole variable domain, remainder taken from reference TRBV9 and TRBJ2-5, is DSGVTQTPKHLITATGQRVTLRCSPRSGDLSVYWYQQSLDQGLQFLIQYYNGEERAKGNILERFSAQQFPDLHSELNLSSLELGDSALYFCASSVGGGRETQYFGPGTRLLVL.

The V call is TRBV6-5, the J call TRBJ2-1, with TRBD2 matching 9 bases. The V gene's germline CDR1 is MNHEY and CDR2 SVGAGI. CDR3 length: 16 amino acids. Losses at the gene ends were 0 bases for V and 0 bases for J; bases not matched to a gene: 0. The CDR3 spells CASSYSSGGSYNEQFF. Written as DNA, the CDR3 is TGTGCCAGCAGTTACTCTAGCGGGGGCTCCTACAATGAGCAGTTCTTC.

By proportion, this clonotype is medium-sized. V is TRBV9 and J is TRBJ2-3; D could derive from TRBD1 or TRBD2 (5 bases each). The CDR3 spans 13 residues. CDR1 is SGDLS and CDR2 is YYNGEE in the germline V gene. V shed 4 bases and J shed 4 bases, with 10 bases lying between them. The chain's CDR3 is CASSKGTPDTQYF. DNA of the CDR3: TGTGCCAGCAGCAAAGGGACCCCAGATACGCAGTATTTT.

In this sample, this clonotype turned up a few times. The chain links TRBV10-3 to TRBJ2-5; D remains ambiguous. Germline V gene lookup returns CDR1 ENHRY and CDR2 SYGVKD. This CDR3 spans 11 amino acids. Trimming removed 7 bases from V and 3 bases from J, with 6 bases in between. The CDR3 DNA reads TGTGCCATCAAACAAGAAGAGACCCAGTACTTC. Its translation is CAIKQEETQYF.

This chain uses TRBV9 with TRBJ1-4; 8 bases line up with TRBD1. Germline V gene lookup returns CDR1 SGDLS and CDR2 YYNGEE. This CDR3 has 14 residues. V lost 1 base to trimming and J lost 8 bases; unmatched junction nucleotides: 4. CDR3 protein: CASSVTPGGEKLFF. CDR3 DNA: TGTGCCAGCAGCGTAACTCCAGGGGGCGAAAAACTGTTTTTT.

The V call is TRBV4-1, the J call TRBJ2-2; TRBD2 agrees at 13 bases. The CDR3 runs 18 residues. Germline CDR1 MGHRA, CDR2 YSYEKL. With 4 bases clipped from V and 6 bases from J, the junction kept 11 bases outside the gene matches. CDR3 sequence (DNA): TGCGCCAGCAGCCTTCCCGGACTAGCGGGAGATCAGGCCGGGGAGCTGTTTTTT. Its protein is CASSLPGLAGDQAGELFF.

The chain uses TRBV6-6 and TRBJ2-3; D remains unclear. Germline lookup yields CDR1 MNHNY and CDR2 SVGAGI (reference sequence). This CDR3 region has 12 residues. Trimming pared 2 bases from V and 2 bases from J, leaving 2 bases between. The CDR3 spells CASSYNTDTQYF. DNA of the CDR3: TGTGCCAGCAGTTACAACACAGATACGCAGTATTTT.

The sample holds a few counts of this clonotype. J is TRBJ2-3 and V is TRBV4-3; 13 nucleotides agree with TRBD2. This CDR3 has 16 amino acids. Trimming took 2 bases from V and 3 from J; bases not matched to a gene: 2. The germline CDR1 and CDR2 sequences are LGHNA and YSLEER. For the CDR3, the DNA is TGCGCCAGCAGCCAATTACTAGCGGGAGGGACAGATACGCAGTATTTT. Protein sequence: CASSQLLAGGTDTQYF.

This clonotype was seen only a few times. The V call is TRBV6-2 or TRBV6-3, the J call TRBJ1-1; unclear D gene. Germline V gene data show CDR1 as MNHEY and CDR2 as SVGEGT. Trimming took 4 bases from V and 0 from J, leaving 6 bases between them. This CDR3 region has 13 residues. CDR3 DNA sequence: TGTGCCAGCAGTTGGAGGGTGAACACTGAAGCTTTCTTT. It specifies CASSWRVNTEAFF.

The chain joins TRBV4-1 to TRBJ2-7; tentative D call: TRBD1 (5 bases). V dropped 2 bases and J dropped 1 base, with 9 bases sitting between them. Germline CDR1 reads MGHRA; CDR2 reads YSYEKL. The CDR3 spans 14 residues. CDR3 DNA: TGCGCCAGCAGCCAATTCAGGGTTTCCTACGAGCAGTACTTC. Translated: CASSQFRVSYEQYF.

As to this clonotype: One junction end does not reproduce the germline sequence, and a read error may be involved. The chain links TRBV12-3 or TRBV12-4 to TRBJ1-6; TRBD1 is a possible D gene (6 bases). The CDR3 runs 16 residues. Written as DNA, the CDR3 is TGTACCAGCAGTTCACAGGGACGCCTCGGTAATTCACCCCTCCACTTT. As protein: CTSSSQGRLGNSPLHF.

A note on this clonotype: No conserved phenylalanine or tryptophan ends this CDR3, so it is likely a read error. The chain carries TRBV4-3 and TRBJ2-7; D not resolved. Trimming pared 3 bases from V and 6 bases from J, leaving 9 bases between. The germline V gene has CDR1 LGHNA and CDR2 YSLEER. The CDR3 consists of 12 residues. DNA for the CDR3: TGCGCCAGCAGCCACCCTAAAGGCGAGCAGTACTAC. It translates to CASSHPKGEQYY.

This clonotype is categorized as medium-sized. The V gene is TRBV24-1, the J gene TRBJ2-5; D is uncertain. Germline assignment: CDR1 KGHDR and CDR2 SFDVKD. The CDR3 is 10 amino acids. Deletions cut 5 bases from V and 4 bases from J, with 1 base between. The CDR3 region has the DNA TGTGCCACCAGTGGAGAGACCCAGTACTTC. As protein: CATSGETQYF.

In this sample, this clonotype is medium-sized (0.01 to 0.1%). The V gene is TRBV20-1, the J gene TRBJ2-7, with D tentatively TRBD1 or TRBD2 (7 bases each). CDR3 length equals 15 residues. V lost 6 bases and J 0 bases, leaving 18 bases between the germline ends. The germline V gene encodes CDR1 DFQATT and CDR2 SNEGSKA (reference sequence). The CDR3 sequence: CSAGGGDSRSYEQYF. CDR3 sequence (DNA): TGCAGTGCCGGTGGGGGGGACAGTCGCTCCTACGAGCAGTACTTC.

To note about this clonotype: This may be a read error, as it is one base from a much larger clone. No conserved phenylalanine or tryptophan is present at the end of the CDR3, so a read error is the likely explanation. The V call is TRBV6-5, the J call TRBJ1-5; tentatively, D is TRBD1 (6 bases). V dropped 6 bases and J dropped 4 bases, with 13 bases sitting between them. Germline CDR1 MNHEY, CDR2 SVGAGI. The CDR3 sequence is 14 residues long. CDR3 sequence reads: CASRKGQLNQPQHL. The CDR3 nucleotides read TGTGCCAGCAGGAAAGGACAGTTGAATCAGCCCCAGCATCTT.